This T cell receptor (beta chain) was documented in a study of CDR3 diversity in severe acne. This clonotype was observed many times. Losses at the gene ends were 0 bases for V and 3 bases for J; bases not matched to a gene: 9. Germline V gene lookup returns CDR1 MNHEY and CDR2 SVGAGI. The CDR3 is 18 amino acids. Via MiXCR, TCRdb re-called the PCR reads, giving one row per CDR3 protein. This table has around 83,000 distinct CDR3 sequences, about 49% appearing once. The sequenced material came from blood. The receptor was isolated from a male donor with severe acne vulgaris. The chain couples TRBV6-5 to TRBJ2-3; 10 nucleotides line up with TRBD2. The CDR3 region is CASSYSLPGLARTDTQYF. In DNA form, the CDR3 reads TGTGCCAGCAGTTACTCCCTTCCGGGACTAGCGCGAACAGATACGCAGTATTTT.